The 9 T cell receptor beta chains below come from one sample, sequenced in a study of cytomegalovirus exposure and HLA in healthy donors. PCR amplification relied on 60 Vbeta primers (plus 13 Jbeta primers). The assay was immunoSEQ multiplex PCR, and TCRdb's table has in-frame clones only and misses some. In the table there are about 150,000 clones, approximately 80% of which are singletons. Material for sequencing was PBMCs. Every receptor here comes from a male donor in good health and CMV-seronegative.

This sequence joins TRBV13 and TRBJ2-1, with TRBD2 identical over 7 bases. V shed 5 bases, J shed 4 bases, and the junction held 8 bases outside the gene matches. The CDR3 totals 15 residues. The germline V gene has CDR1 PRHDT and CDR2 FYEKMQ (reference sequence). This chain's CDR3 is CASSLAEGQYNEQFF. The CDR3 nucleotides are TGTGCCAGCAGCCTAGCGGAGGGCCAGTACAATGAGCAGTTCTTC.

The chain has TRBV23-1 and TRBJ2-3; D uncertain. TRBV23-1 falls under the ORF class, with uncertain function. This CDR3 region has 18 residues. V was clipped by 4 bases and J by 1 base, with 21 bases between them. The CDR3 nucleotides are TGCGCCAGCAGTCCCCACCCACCCTTGGTCTGCGGCACAGATACGCAGTATTTT. Translating gives CASSPHPPLVCGTDTQYF.

This clone was counted a few times. The CDR3 nucleotides read TGTGCCAGCAGCGTGTACGAGACAGGGGTTCGTCGGAATGAGCAGTTCTTC. This encodes CASSVYETGVRRNEQFF. The chain is built from TRBV5-6 and TRBJ2-1; 8 bases map to TRBD1. The germline CDR1 and CDR2 sequences are SGHDT and YYEEEE. J lost 7 bases, V lost 4 bases, and 16 bases had no gene match. The CDR3 runs 17 residues.

The J gene is TRBJ2-7, the V gene TRBV30; 9 bases agree with TRBD1. Looked up from germline, CDR1 is GTSNPN and CDR2 is SVGIG (reference sequence). The ends lost 0 bases at V and 3 bases at J; junction bases unmatched: 6. The CDR3 runs to 15 residues. Written as DNA, the CDR3 is TGTGCCTGGAGTGTACTGGGACAGGGATACTACGAGCAGTACTTC. Amino acids: CAWSVLGQGYYEQYF.

The chain has TRBV7-9 and TRBJ2-7; D perhaps matches TRBD1 (5 bases). Between the trimmed V and J ends, which lost 8 bases and 1 base, there was a span of 9 bases. CDR1 is SEHNR and CDR2 is FQNEAQ in the germline V gene (reference sequence). The CDR3 covers 12 residues. The CDR3 nucleotides read TGTGCCAGCGGACAATCGTCCTACGAGCAGTACTTC. Its protein product is CASGQSSYEQYF.

The chain uses TRBV4-1 and TRBJ1-2; D not certain. CDR1 is MGHRA and CDR2 is YSYEKL in the germline V gene. The CDR3 sequence is 16 residues long. V shed 0 bases and J shed 0 bases, with 11 bases lying between them. This chain's CDR3 is CASSQEVGATNYGYTF. Here the CDR3 DNA reads TGCGCCAGCAGCCAAGAGGTGGGCGCAACTAACTATGGCTACACCTTC.

The chain couples TRBV5-4 to TRBJ2-5; TRBD1 matches at 9 bases. The DNA end is more similar to TRBJ2-7, so the J call may be wrong. The CDR3 is made up of 14 amino acids. Germline V gene lookup returns CDR1 SGHNT and CDR2 YYREEE (reference sequence). In DNA form, the CDR3 reads TGTGCCAGCAGCTTGGATGGGACAGGGTACGAGCAGTACTTC. Its protein product is CASSLDGTGYEQYF.

The V and J genes are TRBV4-3 and TRBJ1-4, with 10 bases lining up with TRBD1. Germline-derived CDR1 and CDR2 are LGHNA and YSLEER. The J segment lost 2 bases and the V segment lost 0 bases, leaving 9 bases of the junction unmatched. CDR3 length: 19 amino acids. The CDR3 nucleotides are TGCGCCAGCAGCCAAGATCTCCTACGGACAGGGGGTACTAATGAAAAACTGTTTTTT. This codes for CASSQDLLRTGGTNEKLFF.

The V and J genes are TRBV4-1 and TRBJ1-5, with a tentative D call TRBD1 (5 bases). CDR1 is MGHRA, CDR2 YSYEKL, per germline. This CDR3 is built from 17 residues. Deletions cut 0 bases from V and 1 base from J, with 13 bases between. The CDR3 is CASSQELRGRSNQPQHF. Written as DNA, the CDR3 is TGCGCCAGCAGCCAAGAATTAAGGGGTAGAAGCAATCAGCCCCAGCATTTT.